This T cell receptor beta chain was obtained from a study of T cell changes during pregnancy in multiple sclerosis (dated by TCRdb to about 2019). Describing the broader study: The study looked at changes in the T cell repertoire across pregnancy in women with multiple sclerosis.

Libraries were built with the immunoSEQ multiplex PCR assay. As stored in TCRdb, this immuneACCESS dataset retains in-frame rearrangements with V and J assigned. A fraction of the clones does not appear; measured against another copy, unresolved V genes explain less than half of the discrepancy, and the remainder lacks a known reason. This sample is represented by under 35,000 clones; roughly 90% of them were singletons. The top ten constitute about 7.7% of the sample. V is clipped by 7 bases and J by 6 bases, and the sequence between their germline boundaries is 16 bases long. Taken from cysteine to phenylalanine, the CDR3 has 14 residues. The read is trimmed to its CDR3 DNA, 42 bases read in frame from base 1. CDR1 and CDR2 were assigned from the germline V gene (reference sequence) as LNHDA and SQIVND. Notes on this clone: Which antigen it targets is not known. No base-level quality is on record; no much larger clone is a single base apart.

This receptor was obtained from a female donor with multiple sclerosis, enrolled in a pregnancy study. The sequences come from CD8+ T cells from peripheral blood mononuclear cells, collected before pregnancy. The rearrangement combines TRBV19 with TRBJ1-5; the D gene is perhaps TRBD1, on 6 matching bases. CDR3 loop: CASNAGVSSQPQHF. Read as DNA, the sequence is TGTGCCAGTAACGCAGGGGTCTCTAGTCAGCCCCAGCATTTT. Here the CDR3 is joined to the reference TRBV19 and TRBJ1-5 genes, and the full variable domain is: DGGITQSPKYLFRKEGQNVTLSCEQNLNHDAMYWYRQDPGQGLRLIYYSQIVNDFQKGDIAEGYSVSREKKESFPLTVTSAQKNPTAFYLCASNAGVSSQPQHFGDGTRLSIL.